Listed here are 28 T cell receptor beta chains from one sample, sequenced in a study of T cells in Graves' hyperthyroidism and ophthalmopathy. It was RNA transcripts that yielded the amplified TCR beta CDR3 regions. First-round RT-PCR of the TCR CDR3 relied on the HTBI primer set. TCRdb processed the multiplex PCR reads anew with MiXCR; each CDR3 protein has one entry. The data show some 500,000 distinct CDR3 sequences, roughly 24% seen once. Sequences were obtained from blood. These TCRs come from a woman between 25 and 40 years old with Graves' ophthalmopathy.

This clonotype was seen many times. The rearrangement links TRBV2 to TRBJ2-5; D not resolved. Trimming stripped 1 base from V and 1 base from J, with 4 bases between. The CDR3 runs to 13 residues. Germline V gene sequence: CDR1 SNHLY, CDR2 FYNNEI. The CDR3 reads CASSEGSQETQYF. The CDR3, as DNA: TGTGCCAGCAGTGAAGGCAGCCAAGAGACCCAGTACTTC.

This clonotype was recorded many times. The gene calls are TRBV12-3 or TRBV12-4 and TRBJ2-2; D gene unclear. The V end was cut by 5 bases, the J end by 1 base, with 17 bases between. The CDR3 length is 17 residues. CDR3 DNA sequence: TGTGCCAGCAGTCCACCCCTTACTACCTTGAACACCGGGGAGCTGTTTTTT. It is translated as CASSPPLTTLNTGELFF.

The rearrangement uses TRBV20-1 and TRBJ1-6; unclear D gene. Germline assignment: CDR1 DFQATT and CDR2 SNEGSKA (reference sequence). The CDR3 is 15 amino acids. Trimming pared 3 bases from V and 6 bases from J, leaving 15 bases between. CDR3 protein: CSARRRGLSNSPLHF. In DNA, the CDR3 is TGCAGTGCTAGGAGGCGAGGGCTAAGTAATTCACCCCTCCACTTT.

The table lists this clonotype with many counts. V usage is TRBV2 and J usage is TRBJ1-6; no reliable D call. The CDR3 is 14 residues long. V was shortened by 1 base and J by 11 bases, with 12 bases between the two germline ends. Germline V gives CDR1 SNHLY, CDR2 FYNNEI. CDR3 nucleotide sequence: TGTGCCAGCAGTGAAGGAATATTGGGGACACCCCTCCACTTT. Translating gives CASSEGILGTPLHF.

This clonotype was seen many times. This rearrangement joins TRBV12-3 or TRBV12-4 to TRBJ1-1; tentative D call: TRBD1 (6 bases). The germline V and J ends were trimmed by 3 bases and 6 bases, with 8 bases remaining between them. The CDR3 contains 12 residues. CDR3 DNA sequence: TGTGCCAGCAGTTTTTCAGGGGCTGAAGCTTTCTTT. As protein: CASSFSGAEAFF.

The chain is built from TRBV28 and TRBJ2-5; D is tentatively TRBD1 or TRBD2 (5 bases each). The V gene's germline CDR1 is MDHEN and CDR2 SYDVKM. The germline V and J ends were trimmed by 6 bases and 9 bases, with 23 bases remaining between them. This CDR3 region has 15 residues. Here the CDR3 DNA reads TGTGCCAGCAGCCCGGTTGGGGCTAGCACACGATCCCAGTACTTC. Its translation: CASSPVGASTRSQYF.

This clonotype showed up many times. V is TRBV11-2 and J is TRBJ2-7; D is unresolved. V dropped 5 bases and J dropped 7 bases, with 12 bases sitting between them. CDR3 size: 12 residues. CDR1 SGHAT and CDR2 FQNNGV come from the germline V gene. Written as DNA, the CDR3 is TGTGCCAGCAGCAGCTTGTTGCGGGAGCAGTACTTC. This sequence encodes CASSSLLREQYF.

This clonotype was counted at least ten times. The chain combines TRBV12-3 or TRBV12-4 with TRBJ2-7, with 10 bases fitting TRBD2. The CDR3 consists of 15 residues. V was pared by 2 bases and J by 3 bases, with 4 bases of the junction left unmatched. The CDR3 DNA reads as TGTGCCAGCAGTTTACCCCTAGCGGGGGTCTACGAGCAGTACTTC. As protein: CASSLPLAGVYEQYF.

The chain is built from TRBV6-2 or TRBV6-3 and TRBJ1-5, with 11 positions matching TRBD1. J gave up 7 bases and V 8 bases, and 10 bases lay outside the gene matches. The CDR3 is made up of 15 amino acids. Germline loops: CDR1 MNHEY, CDR2 SVGEGT. CDR3 coding DNA: TGTGCCAGCCGGTCGGGACAGGGGGATCGACAGCCCCAGCATTTT. Translated, it gives CASRSGQGDRQPQHF.

This chain uses TRBV11-2 with TRBJ2-7; TRBD2 might be the D (8 bases). V was clipped by 4 bases and J by 5 bases, with 15 bases between them. Looked up from germline, CDR1 is SGHAT and CDR2 is FQNNGV. The CDR3 length is 14 residues. In DNA, the CDR3 is TGTGCCAGCAGCTCGCCGGGAGGGGGCCACGAGCAGTACTTC. Its protein is CASSSPGGGHEQYF.

This clonotype showed up many times. This rearrangement joins TRBV24-1 to TRBJ1-5; 9 bases match TRBD1. Germline assignment: CDR1 KGHDR and CDR2 SFDVKD. V dropped 6 bases and J dropped 3; count of bases not matched to a gene: 5. The CDR3 has 15 residues. The CDR3 nucleotides read TGTGCCACCAGTCCGGGACAGGGCTACAATCAGCCCCAGCATTTT. Amino acids: CATSPGQGYNQPQHF.

This clonotype was seen a handful of times. V and J are TRBV6-1 and TRBJ1-2, with 8 bases identical to TRBD1. V lost 4 bases to trimming and J lost 4 bases; unmatched junction nucleotides: 8. CDR1 is MNHNS and CDR2 is SASEGT in the germline V gene. The CDR3 is 15 residues long. The CDR3 is CASSGTGKSGYGYTF. The CDR3 DNA sequence: TGTGCCAGCAGTGGGACAGGGAAATCGGGCTATGGCTACACCTTC.

This clonotype was picked up many times. The CDR3 region has the DNA TGTGCCAGCAGCCAGCGGGACTATGGCTACACCTTC. As protein: CASSQRDYGYTF. This chain joins TRBV6-1 and TRBJ1-2; D is unclear. This CDR3 has 12 amino acids. Trimming cost V 6 bases and J 3 bases, with 8 bases left between them. Germline V CDR1 and CDR2: MNHNS, SASEGT.

This clonotype showed up many times. This chain connects TRBV19 to TRBJ1-2; TRBD1 matches 11 bases. This CDR3 spans 14 amino acids. The ends lost 7 bases at V and 5 bases at J; junction bases unmatched: 6. Germline V CDR1 and CDR2: LNHDA, SQIVND (reference sequence). The CDR3 sequence is CASTHWDRGYGYTF. CDR3 DNA: TGTGCCAGTACCCATTGGGACAGGGGGTATGGCTACACCTTC.

The chain uses TRBV6-5 and TRBJ1-6, with D hard to call. This CDR3 has 15 residues. With 2 bases removed from V and 7 bases from J, the gap between germline ends came to 12 bases. Germline CDR1 and CDR2: MNHEY and SVGAGI. The CDR3 sequence is CASSYAGEENSPLHF. For the CDR3, the DNA is TGTGCCAGCAGTTACGCGGGAGAGGAAAATTCACCCCTCCACTTT.

To note about this clonotype: A much larger clone lies one base from this, so it may be a read error. Likely a read error: the CDR3 ends without its conserved phenylalanine or tryptophan. The chain has TRBV12-3 or TRBV12-4 and TRBJ1-5; no firm D call. V dropped 2 bases and J dropped 6 bases, with 11 bases sitting between them. The CDR3 is 14 residues long. The CDR3 region has the DNA TGTGCCAGCAGTTTAACGCAAACGGGTCAGCCCCAGCATTTG. Protein: CASSLTQTGQPQHL.

This clonotype was detected ten times or more. The genes are TRBV24-1 and TRBJ2-5; D may be TRBD2 (6 bases). V lost 5 bases and J 3 bases, leaving 9 bases between the germline ends. This CDR3 has 13 amino acids. Germline V gene sequence: CDR1 KGHDR, CDR2 SFDVKD. CDR3 nucleotides: TGTGCCACCAGTGCGACGGGGGAAGAGACCCAGTACTTC. Protein: CATSATGEETQYF.

At least ten counts were recorded for this clonotype. This chain uses TRBV29-1 with TRBJ2-5; D remains unclear. V gave up 5 bases and J gave up 5 bases, with 6 bases separating them. The CDR3 has 10 residues. Germline lookup yields CDR1 SQVTM and CDR2 ANQGSEA. Written as DNA, the CDR3 is TGCAGCGTTAGATGGGAGACCCAGTACTTC. This translates into CSVRWETQYF. Complete variable domain (other parts from reference TRBV29-1 and TRBJ2-5): SAVISQKPSRDICQRGTSLTIQCQVDSQVTMMFWYRQQPGQSLTLIATANQGSEATYESGFVIDKFPISRPNLTFSTLTVSNMSPEDSSIYLCSVRWETQYFGPGTRLLVL.

This clonotype came up many times. The rearrangement uses TRBV12-3 or TRBV12-4 and TRBJ1-1; no reliable D call. The CDR3 sequence is 13 residues long. Trimming shortened V by 5 bases and J by 4 bases, and 11 bases separated the two germline ends. The CDR3 reads CASSAQVSTEAFF. The CDR3 DNA reads as TGTGCCAGCAGTGCTCAGGTCAGCACTGAAGCTTTCTTT.

The chain is built from TRBV11-2 and TRBJ1-2, with TRBD1 matching 10 bases. Trimming at V came to 5 bases and at J to 3 bases, leaving 9 bases not matched to a gene. Germline values: CDR1 SGHAT, CDR2 FQNNGV. This CDR3 has 16 amino acids. CDR3 DNA sequence: TGTGCCAGCAGCACCTTGACAGGGGGCGCAGACTATGGCTACACCTTC. It encodes CASSTLTGGADYGYTF. The complete variable domain, with remaining parts taken from reference TRBV11-2 and TRBJ1-2, reads EAGVAQSPRYKIIEKRQSVAFWCNPISGHATLYWYQQILGQGPKLLIQFQNNGVVDDSQLPKDRFSAERLKGVDSTLKIQPAKLEDSAVYLCASSTLTGGADYGYTFGSGTRLTVV.

The chain combines TRBV20-1 with TRBJ1-5; D perhaps matches TRBD1 (5 bases). Between the trimmed V and J ends, which lost 3 bases and 2 bases, there was a span of 14 bases. This CDR3 has 15 amino acids. Germline V CDR1 and CDR2: DFQATT, SNEGSKA (reference sequence). DNA for the CDR3: TGCAGTGCTAGTGGAGGGGAATGGGGCAATCAGCCCCAGCATTTT. Protein sequence: CSASGGEWGNQPQHF.

The sample holds many counts of this clonotype. This chain connects TRBV18 to TRBJ1-2; D gene uncertain. V lost 6 bases to trimming and J lost 3 bases, with 14 bases between them. There are 14 residues in the CDR3. Germline CDR1 reads KGHSH; CDR2 reads LQKENI. The CDR3 is CASSRATEDYGYTF. For the CDR3, the DNA is TGTGCCAGCTCCCGGGCTACTGAAGACTATGGCTACACCTTC.

V and J are TRBV20-1 and TRBJ1-1, with 8 nucleotides matching TRBD1. Trimming at V came to 4 bases and at J to 5 bases, leaving 6 bases not matched to a gene. The CDR3 is made up of 13 amino acids. Germline lookup yields CDR1 DFQATT and CDR2 SNEGSKA (reference sequence). The CDR3 bases are TGCAGTGCTAAGACAGGGGTGGGGACTGAAGCTTTCTTT. Amino acid sequence: CSAKTGVGTEAFF.

There are many counts of this clonotype. The V call is TRBV19, the J call TRBJ2-7; D gene ambiguous. Trimming pared 3 bases from V and 3 bases from J, leaving 12 bases between. Germline V gene sequence: CDR1 LNHDA, CDR2 SQIVND (reference sequence). This CDR3 comprises 14 residues. CDR3 nucleotide sequence: TGTGCCAGTAGTATTTCCGCATCCAACTACGAGCAGTACTTC. Its protein is CASSISASNYEQYF.

The sample holds many counts of this clonotype. The gene calls are TRBV5-1 and TRBJ1-3; D gene uncertain. V was trimmed by 1 base and J by 0 bases, leaving 11 bases between them. CDR3 length equals 16 residues. Germline-derived CDR1 and CDR2 are SGHRS and YFSETQ. The CDR3 coding sequence is TGCGCCAGCAGCTTGCAGTTGGGGTTCTCTGGAAACACCATATATTTT. Translation gives CASSLQLGFSGNTIYF. Full variable domain (missing parts from reference TRBV5-1 and TRBJ1-3): KAGVTQTPRYLIKTRGQQVTLSCSPISGHRSVSWYQQTPGQGLQFLFEYFSETQRNKGNFPGRFSGRQFSNSRSEMNVSTLELGDSALYLCASSLQLGFSGNTIYFGEGSWLTVV.

The rearrangement links TRBV5-8 to TRBJ1-6; D unresolved. CDR3 size: 15 residues. Trimming removed 4 bases at V and 3 bases at J, with 11 bases between. The germline V gene encodes CDR1 SGHTS and CDR2 YDEGEE. This CDR3 reads CASSPRILYNSPLHF. The CDR3 DNA reads TGTGCCAGCAGCCCCCGTATCCTCTATAATTCACCCCTCCACTTT.

This clonotype appeared a few times. The chain employs TRBV3-1 and TRBJ2-5, with 7 positions matching TRBD2. Germline values: CDR1 LGHDT, CDR2 YNNKEL (reference sequence). The V gene end was trimmed by 3 bases and the J gene end by 4 bases; junction bases not matched to a gene: 5. The CDR3 consists of 14 residues. CDR3 region: CASSQSAGSETQYF. The CDR3 DNA follows: TGTGCCAGCAGCCAGTCAGCGGGGTCAGAGACCCAGTACTTC.

This clonotype was observed at least ten times. The DNA of the CDR3 is TGCAGTGCTAGAGAAGGCCGACTCGGTGGCTACACCTTC. This gives the protein CSAREGRLGGYTF. The V gene is TRBV20-1, the J gene TRBJ1-2; D remains ambiguous. Germline lookup yields CDR1 DFQATT and CDR2 SNEGSKA (reference sequence). V was cut by 0 bases and J by 7 bases, with 12 bases left in between. The CDR3 sequence is 13 residues long.